This entry describes one T cell receptor (beta chain). Its antigen remains unknown. Primers: 60 Vbeta forward and 13 Jbeta reverse. Here immunoSEQ multiplex PCR was the method, and the copy in TCRdb shows in-frame clones only, minus some. Among roughly 130,000 clones listed, about four fifths were seen once. This sample stems from a study of cytomegalovirus exposure and HLA in healthy donors. Study-wide results and limits: Across HLA loci, a later analysis found differing TCR association rates, with DRB1 most and HLA-C fewest.

After removal of 1 base from V and 6 bases from J, the junction contained 2 bases not matched to a gene. The CDR3 runs to 14 residues. Germline CDR1 LGHNA, CDR2 YSLEER. Sequencing was performed on PBMCs. The rearrangement uses TRBV4-3 and TRBJ2-1; 8 positions agree with TRBD1. The TCR sequence derives from a man aged 30 to 39 in good health and CMV-seronegative. The CDR3 loop reads CASSQGQGFNEQFF. The CDR3 DNA reads TGCGCCAGCAGCCAAGGACAGGGGTTCAATGAGCAGTTCTTC.